Below are 29 T cell receptor beta chains sequenced from a single sample in a study of PD-L1 blockade in urothelial cancer (dated by TCRdb to 2016 to 2017). Per the publication, the time point label means: peripheral blood 6 weeks after treatment start. Library preparation used the immunoSEQ multiplex PCR assay. Imported from immuneACCESS, the table was reduced by TCRdb to in-frame sequences with V and J called. These copies leave out some clones; in studies compared against another copy, an unresolved V gene accounts for under half, and the cause of the remainder is not known. The sample includes about 120,000 clones, with roughly 83% observed a single time. The top ten constitute 2% to 2.5% of the sample. The sample was PBMCs, taken around atezolizumab (anti-PD-L1) treatment. The receptors derive from a man aged 45-60 years with urothelial cancer.

Comments on this clone: A read error may produce the germline difference seen at one junction end. This sequence joins TRBV5-1 and TRBJ1-2; D uncertain. This CDR3 has 14 amino acids. The V gene's germline CDR1 is SGHRS and CDR2 YFSETQ. The CDR3 DNA sequence: TGCGCCAGCAACTTGACTCCGGGGAACTATGGCTACACCTTC. Amino acids: CASNLTPGNYGYTF.

The table lists this clone with a few counts. V and J are TRBV6-6 and TRBJ2-1; 12 nucleotides match TRBD2. In germline, CDR1 is MNHNY, CDR2 SVGAGI (reference sequence). The CDR3 is 16 amino acids. The V gene end was trimmed by 6 bases and the J gene end by 1 base; junction bases not matched to a gene: 4. CDR3 protein: CASRPTSGSSYNEQFF. The CDR3 region has the DNA TGTGCCAGCAGACCGACTAGCGGGAGTTCCTACAATGAGCAGTTCTTC.

The gene calls are TRBV10-3 and TRBJ2-7; a possible D gene is TRBD2 (6 bases). Deletions cut 8 bases from V and 2 bases from J, with 13 bases between. CDR3 length equals 13 residues. The germline V gene has CDR1 ENHRY and CDR2 SYGVKD. The CDR3 is CAIGGQRAYEQYF. For the CDR3, the DNA is TGTGCCATCGGCGGTCAGCGGGCCTACGAGCAGTACTTC.

V is TRBV28 and J is TRBJ2-5; TRBD1 aligns across 10 bases. The junction had 10 bases not matched to a gene; V was cut back by 5 bases and J by 4 bases. Per the germline V gene, CDR1 is MDHEN and CDR2 is SYDVKM. The length of the CDR3 is 16 residues. The CDR3 region has the DNA TGTGCCAGCAGTCGTCTACCGGGACAGGGGACAGAGACCCAGTACTTC. Translated: CASSRLPGQGTETQYF.

The rearrangement joins TRBV7-8 to TRBJ2-3; 10 nucleotides align to TRBD1. With V trimmed by 1 base and J by 2 bases, 12 bases remained unmatched. Germline V gene lookup returns CDR1 SGHVS and CDR2 FQNEAQ. CDR3 size: 19 residues. The CDR3 sequence is CASSLVRSGTGDYTDTQYF. CDR3 DNA: TGTGCCAGCAGCTTAGTTAGATCCGGGACAGGGGACTACACAGATACGCAGTATTTT.

The chain joins TRBV5-1 to TRBJ1-1, with a weak D call TRBD1 (6 bases). Trimming left V 3 bases short and J 2 bases short, with 17 bases between. The germline gives CDR1 SGHRS, CDR2 YFSETQ. The CDR3 consists of 16 residues. The CDR3: CASSSDPGTLNTEAFF. DNA for the CDR3: TGCGCCAGCAGCTCCGACCCCGGGACACTTAACACTGAAGCTTTCTTT. The variable domain in full, completed from reference TRBV5-1 and TRBJ1-1, reads KAGVTQTPRYLIKTRGQQVTLSCSPISGHRSVSWYQQTPGQGLQFLFEYFSETQRNKGNFPGRFSGRQFSNSRSEMNVSTLELGDSALYLCASSSDPGTLNTEAFFGQGTRLTVV.

V usage is TRBV28 and J usage is TRBJ1-6, with a possible D match to TRBD1 (5 bases). Germline V lookup: CDR1 MDHEN, CDR2 SYDVKM. The CDR3 consists of 17 residues. V was shortened by 6 bases and J by 8 bases, with 23 bases between the two germline ends. CDR3 residues: CASRSPGAQGGDSPLHF. Written as DNA, the CDR3 is TGTGCCAGCAGGTCTCCCGGGGCGCAAGGCGGGGATTCACCCCTCCACTTT. The full variable domain, in which reference TRBV28 and TRBJ1-6 provide the parts outside the CDR3, is DVKVTQSSRYLVKRTGEKVFLECVQDMDHENMFWYRQDPGLGLRLIYFSYDVKMKEKGDIPEGYSVSREKKERFSLILESASTNQTSMYLCASRSPGAQGGDSPLHFGNGTRLTVT.

The J gene is TRBJ2-7, the V gene TRBV27; no firm D call. From germline, CDR1 is MNHEY and CDR2 SMNVEV (reference sequence). The CDR3 has 15 residues. The V gene lost 2 bases and the J gene lost 2 bases, with 13 bases spanning the gap. CDR3: CASSLKLQAAYEQYF. CDR3 sequence (DNA): TGTGCCAGCAGTTTAAAGCTTCAGGCTGCCTACGAGCAGTACTTC.

This sequence joins TRBV11-1 and TRBJ2-5; 9 bases fit TRBD1. Losses at the gene ends were 4 bases for V and 4 bases for J; bases not matched to a gene: 4. Germline V lookup: CDR1 SGHAT, CDR2 FQDESV (reference sequence). The CDR3 consists of 14 residues. The CDR3 nucleotides read TGTGCCAGCAGCTACTACAGGGGGCCAGAGACCCAGTACTTC. Translating gives CASSYYRGPETQYF.

This clone was counted only a few times. This rearrangement joins TRBV12-2 to TRBJ1-5. TRBV12-2 is tagged as a pseudogene. There are 12 residues in the CDR3. CDR3 DNA sequence: TGTGCAAGTCGCTTGACTCGTCAGCCCCAGCATTTT. Protein sequence: CASRLTRQPQHF.

The chain uses TRBV9 and TRBJ2-1; 12 nucleotides agree with TRBD2. The CDR3 loop spans 16 amino acids. From germline, CDR1 is SGDLS and CDR2 YYNGEE. V trimming: 3 bases; J trimming: 12 bases; junction bases outside the gene matches: 13. The CDR3 coding sequence is TGTGCCAGCAGCGGGCAGACTAGCGGGAGAGGTCAAGGGCAGTTCTTC. It specifies CASSGQTSGRGQGQFF. Using reference TRBV9 and TRBJ2-1 for the parts outside the CDR3, the full variable domain is DSGVTQTPKHLITATGQRVTLRCSPRSGDLSVYWYQQSLDQGLQFLIQYYNGEERAKGNILERFSAQQFPDLHSELNLSSLELGDSALYFCASSGQTSGRGQGQFFGPGTRLTVL.

The V call is TRBV5-5, the J call TRBJ1-3; D unclear. Trimming shortened V by 2 bases and J by 2 bases, and 14 bases separated the two germline ends. CDR1 and CDR2 (germline): SGHKS, YYEKEE (reference sequence). The CDR3 contains 16 residues. The CDR3 DNA reads TGTGCCAGCAGCTTTACTTCGCGGGTAGCTGGAAACACCATATATTTT. This translates into CASSFTSRVAGNTIYF.

This clone was counted only a few times. This chain links TRBV6-5 with TRBJ1-6; D perhaps matches TRBD1 (5 bases). CDR1 is MNHEY and CDR2 is SVGAGI in the germline V gene. The germline V and J ends were trimmed by 2 bases and 4 bases, with 6 bases remaining between them. The CDR3 is made up of 14 amino acids. The CDR3 sequence: CASSYDRYNSPLHF. As DNA, the CDR3 is TGTGCCAGCAGTTACGACAGATATAATTCACCCCTCCACTTT.

J is TRBJ2-7 and V is TRBV18, with a weak D call TRBD2 (6 bases). The CDR3 sequence is 12 residues long. With 8 bases removed from V and 2 bases from J, the gap between germline ends came to 10 bases. Germline V lookup: CDR1 KGHSH, CDR2 LQKENI. CDR3 loop: CASHGGAYEQYF. In nucleotides, the CDR3 is TGTGCCAGCCATGGCGGGGCCTACGAGCAGTACTTC.

The chain employs TRBV19 and TRBJ2-3; no reliable D call. V was clipped by 3 bases and J by 4 bases, with 8 bases between them. The CDR3 length is 13 residues. CDR1 and CDR2 from the germline V gene are LNHDA and SQIVND (reference sequence). The CDR3 DNA is TGTGCCAGTAGTATTATTAACTCAGATACGCAGTATTTT. The encoded protein is CASSIINSDTQYF.

In this sample, this clone turned up many times. The chain recombines TRBV19 with TRBJ1-5; 7 nucleotides agree with TRBD1. With V trimmed by 7 bases and J by 4 bases, 4 bases remained unmatched. CDR1 and CDR2 (germline): LNHDA, SQIVND (reference sequence). This CDR3 has 13 amino acids. The CDR3 spells CASNRGRNQPQHF. The CDR3, as DNA: TGTGCCAGTAACAGGGGTAGGAATCAGCCCCAGCATTTT.

This sequence joins TRBV15 and TRBJ1-1; weak D call: TRBD1 (5 bases). V lost 0 bases to trimming and J lost 3 bases, with 8 bases between them. The length of the CDR3 is 14 residues. In germline, CDR1 is LNHNV, CDR2 YYDKDF (reference sequence). The CDR3, as DNA: TGTGCCACCAGCAGAGATCAGGGTTACACTGAAGCTTTCTTT. Amino acid sequence: CATSRDQGYTEAFF. The whole variable domain, remainder taken from reference TRBV15 and TRBJ1-1, is DAMVIQNPRYQVTQFGKPVTLSCSQTLNHNVMYWYQQKSSQAPKLLFHYYDKDFNNEADTPDNFQSRRPNTSFCFLDIRSPGLGDTAMYLCATSRDQGYTEAFFGQGTRLTVV.

The chain joins TRBV9 to TRBJ2-1; D may be TRBD2 (6 bases). The germline V gene has CDR1 SGDLS and CDR2 YYNGEE. Trimming removed 8 bases from V and 0 bases from J, with 15 bases in between. The CDR3 length is 15 residues. Here the CDR3 DNA reads TGTGCCAGGGAGGGCGACGACCACTCCTACAATGAGCAGTTCTTC. Its translation is CAREGDDHSYNEQFF.

The rearrangement links TRBV6-5 to TRBJ2-5; TRBD2 is a possible D gene (5 bases). The V gene lost 0 bases and the J gene lost 10 bases, with 18 bases spanning the gap. The CDR3 sequence is 15 residues long. The germline V gene has CDR1 MNHEY and CDR2 SVGAGI. DNA of the CDR3: TGTGCCAGCAGTTACTCATTGGGCGGTACTAGGGTCCAGTACTTC. It is translated as CASSYSLGGTRVQYF.

CDR3: CASSELGRAMLFNTEAFF. CDR3 coding DNA: TGTGCCAGCAGTGAATTGGGCAGGGCAATGCTTTTCAACACTGAAGCTTTCTTT. The chain is built from TRBV6-1 and TRBJ1-1, with D perhaps matching TRBD1 (5 bases). CDR3 length equals 18 residues. Trimming shortened V by 2 bases and J by 2 bases, and 21 bases separated the two germline ends. Germline values: CDR1 MNHNS, CDR2 SASEGT.

J is TRBJ2-3 and V is TRBV4-1; 8 bases are shared with TRBD2. J gave up 4 bases and V 2 bases, and 2 bases lay outside the gene matches. The CDR3 consists of 14 residues. The V gene's germline CDR1 is MGHRA and CDR2 YSYEKL. The CDR3 loop reads CASSQQAGADTQYF. CDR3 DNA sequence: TGCGCCAGCAGCCAACAAGCGGGGGCAGATACGCAGTATTTT.

This clone was seen a single time. The chain is built from TRBV7-3 and TRBJ1-2; D unresolved. The V gene's germline CDR1 is SGHTA and CDR2 FQGTGA. The CDR3 has 13 amino acids. V lost 5 bases, J lost 6 bases, and 13 bases lay in between. As DNA, the CDR3 is TGTGCCAGCAGCCCGGCCATGGGCCATGGCTACACCTTC. Amino acid sequence: CASSPAMGHGYTF.

The chain joins TRBV14 to TRBJ1-1; no definite D call. There are 14 residues in the CDR3. Trimming pared 0 bases from V and 11 bases from J, leaving 16 bases between. Per the germline V gene, CDR1 is SGHDN and CDR2 is FVKESK. DNA of the CDR3: TGTGCCAGCAGCCAAGATGGGAGTTGGGGTAGGGCTTTCTTT. It yields the protein CASSQDGSWGRAFF.

This clone was seen just once. The chain is built from TRBV15 and TRBJ2-1, with 10 bases aligning to TRBD2. Germline V CDR1 and CDR2: LNHNV, YYDKDF (reference sequence). The trim removed 5 bases at V and 9 bases at J, leaving 7 bases unmatched. The CDR3 runs 14 residues. This CDR3 reads CATSPLAGVGEQFF. The CDR3 DNA follows: TGTGCCACCAGCCCCCTAGCGGGAGTAGGTGAGCAGTTCTTC. Based on the CDR3 plus reference TRBV15 and TRBJ2-1, the full variable domain is DAMVIQNPRYQVTQFGKPVTLSCSQTLNHNVMYWYQQKSSQAPKLLFHYYDKDFNNEADTPDNFQSRRPNTSFCFLDIRSPGLGDTAMYLCATSPLAGVGEQFFGPGTRLTVL.

This sequence joins TRBV9 and TRBJ1-2; perhaps TRBD1 as D (5 bases). The CDR3 loop spans 15 amino acids. CDR1 is SGDLS, CDR2 YYNGEE, per germline. Trimming shortened V by 0 bases and J by 4 bases, and 13 bases separated the two germline ends. The DNA of the CDR3 is TGTGCCAGCAGCGTAGACGTCCGGGGGACCTATGGCTACACCTTC. It encodes CASSVDVRGTYGYTF. Supplemented by reference TRBV9 and TRBJ1-2, the full variable domain reads DSGVTQTPKHLITATGQRVTLRCSPRSGDLSVYWYQQSLDQGLQFLIQYYNGEERAKGNILERFSAQQFPDLHSELNLSSLELGDSALYFCASSVDVRGTYGYTFGSGTRLTVV.

This chain connects TRBV19 to TRBJ2-1, with TRBD2 as a possible D gene (5 bases). V shed 4 bases and J shed 0 bases, with 10 bases lying between them. The CDR3 spans 15 residues. Germline lookup yields CDR1 LNHDA and CDR2 SQIVND (reference sequence). The CDR3 DNA reads TGTGCCAGTAGTAAAGCTGCGGGCTCCTACAATGAGCAGTTCTTC. This translates into CASSKAAGSYNEQFF.

This rearrangement joins TRBV2 to TRBJ1-1, with 9 bases aligning to TRBD1. This CDR3 has 16 amino acids. The germline gives CDR1 SNHLY, CDR2 FYNNEI. With V trimmed by 4 bases and J by 5 bases, 11 bases remained unmatched. The CDR3 DNA is TGTGCCAGCAGTGGAACAGGGGGCTGGAGTGGAACTGAAGCTTTCTTT. Protein: CASSGTGGWSGTEAFF.

The chain couples TRBV5-1 to TRBJ1-2; 7 bases match TRBD1. V lost 4 bases, J lost 1 base, and 7 bases stayed unmatched. This CDR3 is built from 15 residues. Germline lookup yields CDR1 SGHRS and CDR2 YFSETQ. The CDR3 nucleotides read TGCGCCAGCAGCCTAGGACAGGAGGGTAACTATGGCTACACCTTC. It is translated as CASSLGQEGNYGYTF.

The chain couples TRBV5-1 to TRBJ2-7, with 9 positions matching TRBD1. Germline assignment: CDR1 SGHRS and CDR2 YFSETQ. Unmatched junction bases numbered 5, after V lost 4 bases and J lost 0 bases. CDR3 length: 15 amino acids. The CDR3 region is CASSDGTGSSYEQYF. Here the CDR3 DNA reads TGCGCCAGCAGCGATGGGACAGGGAGCTCCTACGAGCAGTACTTC.